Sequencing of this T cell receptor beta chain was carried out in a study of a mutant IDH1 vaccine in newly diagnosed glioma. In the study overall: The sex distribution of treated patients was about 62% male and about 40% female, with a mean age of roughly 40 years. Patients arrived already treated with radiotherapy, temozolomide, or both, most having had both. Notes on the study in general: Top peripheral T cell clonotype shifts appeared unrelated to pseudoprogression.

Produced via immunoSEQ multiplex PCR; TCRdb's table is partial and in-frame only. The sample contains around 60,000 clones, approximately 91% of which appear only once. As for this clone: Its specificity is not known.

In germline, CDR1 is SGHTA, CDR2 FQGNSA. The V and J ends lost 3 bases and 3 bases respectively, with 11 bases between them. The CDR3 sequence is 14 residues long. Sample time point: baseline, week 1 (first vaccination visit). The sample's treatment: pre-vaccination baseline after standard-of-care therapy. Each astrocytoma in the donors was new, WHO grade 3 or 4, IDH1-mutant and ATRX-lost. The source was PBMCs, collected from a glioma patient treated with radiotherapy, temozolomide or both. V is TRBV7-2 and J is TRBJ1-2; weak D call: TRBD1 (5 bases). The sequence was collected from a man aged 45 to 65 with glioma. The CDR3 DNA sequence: TGTGCCAGCAGCTTCTACGGGACCCACTATGGCTACACCTTC. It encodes CASSFYGTHYGYTF.